A single sample gave rise to the 5 T cell receptor beta chains below, sequenced in a study of cytomegalovirus exposure and HLA in healthy donors. The repertoire was sequenced with immunoSEQ multiplex PCR; TCRdb's copy has only in-frame clones and lacks some. Of approximately 120,000 clones in the sample, roughly 90% were seen once. Specimen: PBMCs. The source of these receptors is a young woman in good health and CMV-seronegative.

This chain joins TRBV2 and TRBJ2-7; 7 positions agree with TRBD1. The CDR3 runs 17 residues. Germline CDR1 is SNHLY and CDR2 is FYNNEI. V lost 6 bases, J lost 5 bases, and 19 bases stayed unmatched. The CDR3: CASRNRGLQGRRNEQYF. The CDR3 DNA is TGTGCCAGCAGAAATCGGGGATTACAGGGGCGCAGGAACGAGCAGTACTTC.

The chain combines TRBV28 with TRBJ1-4, with D possibly being TRBD1 (5 bases). Trimming took off 4 bases at V and 3 bases at J, with 9 bases between the two ends. Germline V gene lookup returns CDR1 MDHEN and CDR2 SYDVKM. CDR3 length: 14 residues. CDR3 in amino acids: CASSSGVANEKLFF. For the CDR3, the DNA is TGTGCCAGCAGTTCGGGGGTTGCTAATGAAAAACTGTTTTTT.

The V call is TRBV19, the J call TRBJ1-4, with D possibly matching TRBD1 (5 bases). The CDR3 consists of 18 residues. CDR1 is LNHDA, CDR2 SQIVND, per germline (reference sequence). With 6 bases removed from V and 8 bases from J, the gap between germline ends came to 28 bases. The CDR3 nucleotides read TGTGCCAGTAGCGCAACGGGGGAATGGGAATGGGGCCTGGAAAAACTGTTTTTT. Translated, it gives CASSATGEWEWGLEKLFF.

The chain links TRBV6-6 to TRBJ2-3; the match to TRBD2 covers 11 bases. CDR1 and CDR2 (germline): MNHNY, SVGAGI (reference sequence). The V gene end was trimmed by 2 bases and the J gene end by 1 base; junction bases not matched to a gene: 2. The CDR3 has 16 amino acids. Written as DNA, the CDR3 is TGTGCCAGCAGTTACCTGACTAGCGGGGGCACAGATACGCAGTATTTT. It yields the protein CASSYLTSGGTDTQYF.

The CDR3, as DNA: TGCAGCGTTGAGAAGGGGGCAGGTCAGCCCCAGCATTTT. Amino acids: CSVEKGAGQPQHF. The chain recombines TRBV29-1 with TRBJ1-5; 7 positions agree with TRBD1. The V gene end was trimmed by 3 bases and the J gene end by 6 bases; junction bases not matched to a gene: 5. Germline V lookup: CDR1 SQVTM, CDR2 ANQGSEA. The CDR3 spans 13 residues.